This TCR beta chain was observed in a study of OX40 agonist ivuxolimab in advanced cancers. Study-level information: The dose-escalation cohort was about 83% male, with a mean age of 60 years, ranging about 23 to 79. Study results and limitations: Clonal expansion by week 6 occurred in CD4+ and CD8+ blood T cells (at 0.1 to 3.0 mg/kg).

Turning to this clone: What it binds is not known.

The germline V gene has CDR1 MDHEN and CDR2 SYDVKM. The V end was cut by 3 bases, the J end by 2 bases, with 20 bases between. CDR3 length equals 17 residues. Clones were sequenced by immunoSEQ multiplex PCR, and TCRdb holds only the in-frame ones, with some missing. The sample lists around 80,000 clones, approximately 87% seen once, with 0.45% to 0.7% in the top ten. This rearrangement joins TRBV28 to TRBJ2-7; TRBD1 might be the D (7 bases). The origin of this receptor is an adult with an advanced solid tumor such as melanoma, head and neck, liver or kidney cancer. Here the sequenced sample was CD4+ or CD8+ T cells sorted from blood, taken in a trial of the OX40 agonist ivuxolimab. CDR3 sequence reads: CASSFLAGAGGTYEQYF. The CDR3 DNA sequence: TGTGCCAGCAGTTTTTTAGCCGGGGCAGGGGGGACCTACGAGCAGTACTTC.